What follows are 30 T cell receptor beta chains derived from one specimen sequenced in a study of T cell responses to AZD1222 COVID-19 vaccine. The repertoire was sequenced with immunoSEQ multiplex PCR; TCRdb's copy has only in-frame clones and lacks some. The sample records around 130,000 clones, 80% to 95% being singletons. The starting material was peripheral blood, obtained 28 days after the second AZD1222 dose. The receptors come from an adult who received the AZD1222 COVID-19 vaccine.

The chain links TRBV9 to TRBJ1-1; a weak D match, TRBD1 (6 bases). CDR1 SGDLS and CDR2 YYNGEE come from the germline V gene. The CDR3 totals 14 residues. Trimming left V 3 bases short and J 4 bases short, with 13 bases between. The CDR3 coding sequence is TGTGCCAGCAGCGCAGGACAGAAGGGCACTGAAGCTTTCTTT. Its translation: CASSAGQKGTEAFF.

This clone was seen a few times. In DNA form, the CDR3 reads TGTGCCAGCAGCCCCATACTAGCGGGAGTGCGGGAGTACTTC. Translation: CASSPILAGVREYF. J is TRBJ2-7 and V is TRBV28; 11 bases line up with TRBD2. This CDR3 is 14 amino acids long. In germline, CDR1 is MDHEN, CDR2 SYDVKM. V lost 6 bases and J lost 11; bases outside the gene matches: 12.

The V gene is TRBV5-1, the J gene TRBJ2-7; D unresolved. Trimming stripped 4 bases from V and 1 base from J, with 15 bases between. There are 15 residues in the CDR3. Looked up from germline, CDR1 is SGHRS and CDR2 is YFSETQ. The CDR3 loop reads CASSPTATQSYEQYF. The CDR3 bases are TGCGCCAGCAGCCCCACGGCCACCCAGTCCTACGAGCAGTACTTC. The full variable domain, completed using reference TRBV5-1 and TRBJ2-7, is KAGVTQTPRYLIKTRGQQVTLSCSPISGHRSVSWYQQTPGQGLQFLFEYFSETQRNKGNFPGRFSGRQFSNSRSEMNVSTLELGDSALYLCASSPTATQSYEQYFGPGTRLTVT.

V gene TRBV4-2 combines with J gene TRBJ1-4; D uncertain. V was cut by 1 base and J by 0 bases, with 12 bases left in between. Per germline, CDR1 LGHNA and CDR2 YNFKEQ. The CDR3 extends over 17 amino acids. CDR3 in amino acids: CASSQAVGAATNEKLFF. The CDR3 nucleotides are TGTGCCAGCAGCCAAGCGGTGGGCGCCGCAACTAATGAAAAACTGTTTTTT.

This rearrangement joins TRBV6-2 or TRBV6-3 to TRBJ2-7; no firm D call. This CDR3 spans 15 amino acids. The germline V gene has CDR1 MNHEY and CDR2 SVGEGT. Trimming removed 1 base at V and 2 bases at J, with 12 bases between. CDR3 amino acids: CASSYWRSYTYEQYF. The CDR3 coding sequence is TGTGCCAGCAGTTACTGGCGGAGTTACACCTACGAGCAGTACTTC.

The CDR3 DNA is TGTGCCAGCAGCTTAGTGGGCGGGGCGAACACCGGGGAGCTGTTTTTT. Residues: CASSLVGGANTGELFF. The J gene is TRBJ2-2, the V gene TRBV7-2, with D possibly matching TRBD2 (6 bases). Germline assignment: CDR1 SGHTA and CDR2 FQGNSA. This CDR3 is 16 amino acids long. V shed 1 base and J shed 0 bases, with 9 bases lying between them.

The CDR3 is CASSSDPANYGYTF. In nucleotides, the CDR3 is TGTGCCAGCAGCTCTGATCCAGCTAACTATGGCTACACCTTC. J is TRBJ1-2 and V is TRBV7-2; D uncertain. Trimming removed 4 bases at V and 0 bases at J, with 9 bases between. The CDR3 sequence is 14 residues long. The germline gives CDR1 SGHTA, CDR2 FQGNSA.

This clone was detected only a few times. The rearrangement links TRBV7-9 to TRBJ1-5; 8 bases agree with TRBD1. The germline gives CDR1 SEHNR, CDR2 FQNEAQ (reference sequence). CDR3 length: 15 residues. V was pared by 5 bases and J by 6 bases, with 9 bases of the junction left unmatched. CDR3 in DNA: TGTGCCAGCAGCCCCGGACAGGGTGCAGGTCAGCCCCAGCATTTT. The encoded protein is CASSPGQGAGQPQHF.

The chain uses TRBV3-1 (or the pseudogene TRBV3-2) and TRBJ1-2, with 9 bases lining up with TRBD1. V lost 1 base and J lost 8; bases outside the gene matches: 5. The germline CDR1 and CDR2 sequences are LGHDT and YNNKEL (reference sequence). The CDR3 is 14 amino acids. CDR3 nucleotides: TGTGCCAGCAGCCAAGGGGGACAGGGTCTAGGCTACACCTTC. Translation gives CASSQGGQGLGYTF.

This clone was counted only a few times. The CDR3 here is CASTRPWGNIGYTF. For the CDR3, the DNA is TGTGCCAGTACCCGACCCTGGGGCAATATTGGCTACACCTTC. V gene TRBV19 combines with J gene TRBJ1-2; tentative D call: TRBD1 (5 bases). Germline V gives CDR1 LNHDA, CDR2 SQIVND (reference sequence). V was clipped by 7 bases and J by 7 bases, with 19 bases between them. There are 14 residues in the CDR3.

As for this clone: The same CDR3 can be traced to other DNA sequences in this sample. V and J are TRBV12-3 or TRBV12-4 and TRBJ2-7; D gene ambiguous. Trimming stripped 3 bases from V and 3 bases from J, with 6 bases between. This CDR3 is built from 12 residues. The CDR3 sequence is CASSFSGYEQYF. In DNA, the CDR3 is TGTGCCAGCAGTTTTTCCGGCTACGAGCAGTACTTC.

The chain uses TRBV18 and TRBJ2-1; D perhaps matches TRBD1 (5 bases). V was clipped by 6 bases and J by 5 bases, with 17 bases between them. Germline CDR1 reads KGHSH; CDR2 reads LQKENI. The length of the CDR3 is 15 residues. Here the CDR3 reads CASSVDRSINNEQFF. The CDR3 DNA reads as TGTGCCAGCTCCGTAGACAGATCTATCAACAATGAGCAGTTCTTC.

Only a few counts were recorded for this clone. The V and J genes are TRBV12-5 and TRBJ2-1; 7 positions match TRBD1. Germline V gene data show CDR1 as LGHNT and CDR2 as FRNRAP. The V segment lost 2 bases and the J segment 0 bases; nucleotides outside the gene matches: 19. The CDR3 consists of 21 residues. CDR3 nucleotides: TGTGCTAGTGGTTTGAAGACAGGGTTGGGGATTAGCGAAAGCTCCTACAATGAGCAGTTCTTC. Translation: CASGLKTGLGISESSYNEQFF.

The CDR3 DNA follows: TGTGCCAGCAGCCCGGGAGGTACGCAGTATTTT. Its translation is CASSPGGTQYF. The chain joins TRBV9 to TRBJ2-3; 7 bases align to TRBD2. Germline trimming cut 4 bases from V and 8 bases from J; bases unmatched to any gene: 1. The CDR3 runs 11 residues. Per germline, CDR1 SGDLS and CDR2 YYNGEE.

The chain uses TRBV19 and TRBJ1-1, with a weak D call TRBD1 (6 bases). The CDR3 covers 17 residues. With 2 bases removed from V and 1 base from J, the gap between germline ends came to 17 bases. Germline loops: CDR1 LNHDA, CDR2 SQIVND (reference sequence). The CDR3 sequence: CASSIRAGALPNTEAFF. Here the CDR3 DNA reads TGTGCCAGTAGTATAAGGGCAGGGGCTCTCCCGAACACTGAAGCTTTCTTT.

V gene TRBV11-3 combines with J gene TRBJ2-5; TRBD2 might be the D (6 bases). V was cut by 5 bases and J by 3 bases, with 16 bases left in between. Germline V gene lookup returns CDR1 SGHNT and CDR2 YENEEA. The CDR3 loop spans 15 amino acids. The CDR3 coding sequence is TGTGCCAGCAGCACCCGGGACGGGGGAGAAGAGACCCAGTACTTC. As protein: CASSTRDGGEETQYF.

This rearrangement joins TRBV4-2 to TRBJ2-5; TRBD1 or TRBD2 may be the D gene (7 bases each). The V and J ends lost 4 bases and 5 bases respectively, with 14 bases between them. This CDR3 is 14 amino acids long. The germline CDR1 and CDR2 sequences are LGHNA and YNFKEQ. CDR3 amino acids: CASSPRGGRETQYF. DNA for the CDR3: TGTGCCAGCAGCCCCAGGGGGGGCCGGGAGACCCAGTACTTC.

The chain couples TRBV11-1 to TRBJ2-3, with 7 bases identical to TRBD1. The CDR3 totals 16 residues. The trim removed 5 bases at V and 0 bases at J, leaving 8 bases unmatched. Looked up from germline, CDR1 is SGHAT and CDR2 is FQDESV (reference sequence). CDR3 DNA sequence: TGTGCCAGCAGCACCGGACAGGCGTCTAGCACAGATACGCAGTATTTT. Encoded protein: CASSTGQASSTDTQYF.

The chain employs TRBV2 and TRBJ1-1; 9 bases agree with TRBD1. This CDR3 has 13 amino acids. The V gene's germline CDR1 is SNHLY and CDR2 FYNNEI. Unmatched junction bases numbered 4, after V lost 6 bases and J lost 5 bases. The CDR3 bases are TGTGCCAGCAGGGGGGACAGGGAGACTGAAGCTTTCTTT. Protein product: CASRGDRETEAFF.

V usage is TRBV9 and J usage is TRBJ1-4; 9 bases are shared with TRBD1. Germline assignment: CDR1 SGDLS and CDR2 YYNGEE. Losses at the gene ends were 0 bases for V and 7 bases for J; bases not matched to a gene: 4. The CDR3 covers 15 residues. This chain's CDR3 is CASSVGTGEAEKLFF. The CDR3 DNA sequence: TGTGCCAGCAGCGTAGGGACAGGGGAAGCTGAAAAACTGTTTTTT.

The chain's CDR3 is CASRFGQGGNQPQHF. The CDR3 DNA follows: TGTGCCAGTAGATTTGGGCAGGGAGGCAATCAGCCCCAGCATTTT. The chain links TRBV19 to TRBJ1-5; possibly TRBD1 for D (5 bases). Trimming took off 6 bases at V and 2 bases at J, with 14 bases between the two ends. CDR1 is LNHDA and CDR2 is SQIVND in the germline V gene (reference sequence). There are 15 residues in the CDR3. Full variable domain (outside the CDR3, taken from reference TRBV19 and TRBJ1-5): DGGITQSPKYLFRKEGQNVTLSCEQNLNHDAMYWYRQDPGQGLRLIYYSQIVNDFQKGDIAEGYSVSREKKESFPLTVTSAQKNPTAFYLCASRFGQGGNQPQHFGDGTRLSIL.

V and J are TRBV21-1 and TRBJ2-7; TRBD2, the table's D call, lacks a check against the DNA. TRBV21-1 is reported as a pseudogene. CDR3 size: 11 residues. CDR3 in amino acids: CASPGIYEQYF. Written as DNA, the CDR3 is TGTGCCAGTCCGGGGATCTACGAGCAGTACTTC.

This chain connects TRBV28 to TRBJ1-4; TRBD1 matches 10 bases. The CDR3 consists of 15 residues. Trimming removed 3 bases from V and 7 bases from J; junction bases left unmatched: 5. Germline V gene lookup returns CDR1 MDHEN and CDR2 SYDVKM. The CDR3 reads CASSFPGTGVEKLFF. The CDR3, as DNA: TGTGCCAGCAGTTTCCCCGGGACAGGGGTTGAAAAACTGTTTTTT.

This clone was detected a few times. This rearrangement joins TRBV29-1 to TRBJ2-2; 7 nucleotides align to TRBD2. The junction had 7 bases not matched to a gene; V was cut back by 6 bases and J by 3 bases. The CDR3 loop spans 14 amino acids. Per the germline V gene, CDR1 is SQVTM and CDR2 is ANQGSEA. In DNA, the CDR3 is TGCAGCGTCGGAGCTCTAGCGGACACCGGGGAGCTGTTTTTT. Translating gives CSVGALADTGELFF.

The rearrangement joins TRBV4-2 to TRBJ2-2, with D possibly being TRBD2 (7 bases). Trimming cost V 1 base and J 3 bases, with 12 bases left between them. CDR3 length: 16 amino acids. The germline gives CDR1 LGHNA, CDR2 YNFKEQ. The CDR3 protein is CASSQGGRGHTGELFF. The CDR3 DNA reads as TGTGCCAGCAGCCAAGGGGGGCGGGGGCACACCGGGGAGCTGTTTTTT.

The rearrangement joins TRBV18 to TRBJ2-5; D is possibly TRBD2 (5 bases). CDR3 length: 13 amino acids. Trimming took 0 bases from V and 3 from J, leaving 5 bases between them. Germline lookup yields CDR1 KGHSH and CDR2 LQKENI. CDR3 bases: TGTGCCAGCTCACCACCGGGAGAAGAGACCCAGTACTTC. It is translated as CASSPPGEETQYF.

CDR3 sequence: CASSFQNPDTQYF. CDR3 sequence (DNA): TGTGCCAGCAGCTTCCAAAACCCAGATACGCAGTATTTT. The chain combines TRBV7-9 with TRBJ2-3; no clear D. Deletions cut 3 bases from V and 4 bases from J, with 8 bases between. The germline gives CDR1 SEHNR, CDR2 FQNEAQ (reference sequence). The CDR3 loop spans 13 amino acids.

The chain joins TRBV28 to TRBJ1-5, with a weak D call TRBD1 (6 bases). The CDR3 covers 16 residues. In germline, CDR1 is MDHEN, CDR2 SYDVKM. Between the trimmed V and J ends, which lost 4 bases and 6 bases, there was a span of 19 bases. The CDR3 sequence: CASSSEGEGSGQPQHF. Written as DNA, the CDR3 is TGTGCCAGCAGTTCTGAGGGGGAGGGGTCGGGTCAGCCCCAGCATTTT.

This chain links TRBV10-3 with TRBJ1-1; 7 bases align to TRBD1. Germline CDR1 and CDR2: ENHRY and SYGVKD. This CDR3 has 13 amino acids. Losses at the gene ends were 7 bases for V and 1 base for J; bases not matched to a gene: 3. In DNA form, the CDR3 reads TGTGCCATCACCCGGGACAGGAACACTGAAGCTTTCTTT. Protein: CAITRDRNTEAFF.

This chain uses TRBV11-3 with TRBJ2-3; TRBD2 might be the D (5 bases). Germline-derived CDR1 and CDR2 are SGHNT and YENEEA. The CDR3 consists of 14 residues. V dropped 4 bases and J dropped 3 bases, with 11 bases sitting between them. CDR3 region: CASSSPRDTDTQYF. In DNA form, the CDR3 reads TGTGCCAGCAGCTCCCCGAGGGATACAGATACGCAGTATTTT.